Sequencing of this TCR beta chain was carried out in a study of vaccination effects on CD4 cells after COVID-19 (dated by TCRdb to between 2021 and 2022). In terms of the full investigation: In the ViraFEST assay, PBMC were stimulated with viral peptide pools, and TCR sequencing was then used to find antigen-specific CD4+ T cell clonotypes based on their expansion. Two doses of either the BNT162b2 or the mRNA-1273 mRNA SARS-CoV-2 vaccine were administered to participants. Each well held under 2.5 million PBMC cultured in IMDM containing approximately 5.3% human AB serum, 9.5 to 10 IU/ml IL-2 and gentamicin, along with around 11 ug/ml peptides. In both COVID-19 convalescent patients and infection-naive vaccine recipients, the study compared SARS-CoV-2 spike-specific CD4+ TCR repertoires from before mRNA vaccination with those from after it. Altogether, around 11 COVID-19 convalescent patients and several SARS-CoV-2-naive healthy vaccine recipients made up the full study. The Oncomine TCR Beta short-read assay on an Illumina iSeq 100 was used to sequence cultures from other donors in the study.

With respect to this clone: Its binding antigen is unknown. Base qualities are not at hand, and no much larger clone is one base apart.

Library preparation used the immunoSEQ multiplex PCR assay. DNA from the cultured and isolated CD4+ T cells underwent TCR beta CDR3 sequencing. On the authors' methods: Non-productive TCR sequences were discarded, and reads were trimmed to the CDR3 region, with only CDR3s of 7 or more amino acids retained. The MANAFEST web app was used to pick out antigen-specific clonotypes by comparing their expansion in peptide wells with that in reference cultures. To count as positive, a clone had to show expansion at FDR<0.05 compared with the reference and with all other wells, an odds ratio above 5, and a frequency above 0.1% in two replicate wells. Cross-reactive clonotypes were defined as significantly expanded in SARS-CoV-2 spike wells and in at least one common cold coronavirus spike condition. CDR3 similarity was assessed by Levenshtein distance with the stringdist R package, and unrooted trees were built with ape in R 3.6.1. TCRdb carries this immuneACCESS record with in-frame sequences only. Its versions omit some clonotypes, under half of them owing to an unresolved V gene in the studies checked, with the rest unexplained. V and J calls plus clone size are reproduced from that table; the DNA served to infer D and trimming. This sample comprises tens of thousands of clones, 65% to 70% of them detected only once. Around 3.8% of the sample goes to the ten largest clones.

Unmatched junction bases come to 5, with V trimmed by 3 bases and J by 7 bases. CDR1 and CDR2 (SGDLS, YYNGEE) derive from the germline V gene. Reading from cysteine to phenylalanine, the CDR3 counts 14 amino acids. The entry retains the CDR3 DNA only, 42 bases that are in frame from base 1. On the study overall, not on this receptor specifically: Only a small number of convalescent patients were included, and no early post-infection timepoints were available, which limited the study. Both infection-induced and vaccine-induced clones contracted markedly at late post-vaccination timepoints, which is consistent with waning T cell responses. Among healthy vaccine recipients, nearly all vaccine-induced clones were SARS-CoV-2 mono-reactive, and just 1 of 255 was cross-reactive with common cold coronaviruses.

After approximately 11 days of culture, CD4+ T cells were isolated with the EasySep CD4+ T cell isolation kit. The absence of prior SARS-CoV-2 infection in healthy vaccine recipients was confirmed by negative nucleocapsid antibodies before and after vaccination. Half of the culture medium was replaced with fresh IL-2-containing medium on days 3 and 7. Unless noted otherwise, every peptide stimulation condition was grown in triplicate wells. Using Ficoll-Paque Plus gradient centrifugation, PBMC were separated from whole blood and then either used fresh or cryopreserved at -140C. The QIAamp micro DNA kit was used to extract genomic DNA from the cultured CD4+ T cells.

The sequence links TRBV9 to TRBJ2-1, with 9 bases matching TRBD1. This receptor was obtained from a human donor who received a COVID-19 vaccine. The input for sequencing was CD4+ T cells from PBMCs cultured without peptide, taken before COVID-19 vaccination. The CDR3 reads CASSAGQGFNEQFF. The DNA sequence is given as TGTGCCAGCAGCGCGGGACAGGGCTTTAATGAGCAGTTCTTC.